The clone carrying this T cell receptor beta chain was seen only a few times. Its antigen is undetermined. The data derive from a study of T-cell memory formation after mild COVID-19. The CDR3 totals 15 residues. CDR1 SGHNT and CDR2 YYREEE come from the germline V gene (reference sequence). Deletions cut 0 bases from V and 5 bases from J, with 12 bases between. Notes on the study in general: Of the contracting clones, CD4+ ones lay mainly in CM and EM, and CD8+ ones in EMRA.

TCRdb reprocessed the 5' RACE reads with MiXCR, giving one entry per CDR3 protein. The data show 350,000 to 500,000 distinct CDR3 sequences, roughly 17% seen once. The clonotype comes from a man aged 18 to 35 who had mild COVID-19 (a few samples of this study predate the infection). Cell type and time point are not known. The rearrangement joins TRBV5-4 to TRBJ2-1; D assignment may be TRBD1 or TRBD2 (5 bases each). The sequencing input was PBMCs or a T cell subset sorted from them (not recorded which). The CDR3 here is CASSLAGPRDNEQFF. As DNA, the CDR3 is TGTGCCAGCAGCTTGGCGGGGCCCCGGGACAATGAGCAGTTCTTC.